This is a list of T cell receptor beta chains from one sample in a study of cytomegalovirus exposure and HLA in healthy donors. The table came from immunoSEQ multiplex PCR; TCRdb's copy has only in-frame clones and leaves some out. The sample yields under 95,000 clones, around 8% seen once. Sequences were obtained from PBMCs. These TCRs come from a man aged 45-65 years in good health and CMV-seronegative. Both conserved end residues are part of each CDR3. D genes are given only for firm matches. Where a row states a size, it is once, few, many or the class of an expanded clone; other rows omit it.

d_gene,v_gene,abundance,j_gene,CDR3nt,CDR3aa
TRBD1,TRBV6-1,.,TRBJ1-1,TGTGCCAGCAGTGAAGCATTGGGACAGGGAAAGAACACTGCAGCTTTCTTT,CASSEALGQGKNTAAFF
TRBD1,TRBV6-1,few,TRBJ1-2,TGTGCCAGCAGACCGGGACAGTTAAATGGCTACACCTTC,CASRPGQLNGYTF
.,TRBV4-1,few,TRBJ2-1,TGCGCCAGCAGCCAAGGATTGCGGCTCGTCTACAATGAGCAGTTCTTC,CASSQGLRLVYNEQFF
.,TRBV18,.,TRBJ2-2,TGTGCCAGCTCACGGAGCCCACAGGGCACCGGGGAGCTGTTTTTT,CASSRSPQGTGELFF
TRBD1,TRBV30,.,TRBJ1-1,TGTGCCTGGAGTGTACTTGGACAGGGGCCTCCCGGGGCTTTCTTT,CAWSVLGQGPPGAFF
TRBD1,TRBV4-2,medium-sized,TRBJ2-6,TGTGCCAGCAGCCAAGATGACAGGGGTACCGGGGCCAACGTCCTGACTTTC,CASSQDDRGTGANVLTF
TRBD1,TRBV7-8,few,TRBJ2-7,TGTGCCAGCAGCGTAAAACCACAGGGGGCCTACGAGCAGTACTTC,CASSVKPQGAYEQYF
.,TRBV7-8,few,TRBJ2-1,TGTGCCAGCGCCAGTCCTAGCGCACAGAGAAACAATGAGCAGTTCTTC,CASASPSAQRNNEQFF
.,TRBV5-1,few,TRBJ2-3,TGCGCCAGCAGCTTGGGTCAGTGGTCAGATACGCAGTATTTT,CASSLGQWSDTQYF
.,TRBV11-2,few,TRBJ1-4,TGTGCCAGCAGCTTAGTCTCCCATGAAAAACTGTTTTTT,CASSLVSHEKLFF
.,TRBV19,.,TRBJ1-5,TGTGCCAGTAGTATAGGTGCGGGGCCCCAGCCCCAGCATTTT,CASSIGAGPQPQHF
.,TRBV13,few,TRBJ1-2,TGTGCCAGCAGCTTCCTGGGCAGGGATTATGGCTACACCTTC,CASSFLGRDYGYTF
TRBD2,TRBV5-1,few,TRBJ2-7,TGCGCCAGCAGCTTGGGACTAGCCGTGGACGAGCAGTACTTC,CASSLGLAVDEQYF
TRBD1,TRBV15,few,TRBJ1-5,TGTGCCACCAGCAGAGAGGCCAGGGGGAATCAGCCCCAGCATTTT,CATSREARGNQPQHF
.,TRBV11-3,.,TRBJ2-3,TGTGCCAGCAGCTTAGGAAGGGGCGCGCCCGATACGCAGTATTTT,CASSLGRGAPDTQYF
TRBD2,TRBV29-1,few,TRBJ2-7,TGCAGCGTTGGGACTAGCGGCTACGAGCAGTACTTC,CSVGTSGYEQYF
.,TRBV7-2,.,TRBJ2-7,TGTGCCAGCAGCCAACAGGAATACGAGCAGTACTTC,CASSQQEYEQYF
.,TRBV9,.,TRBJ2-2,TGTGCCAGCAGCGTCACTCCTACAGGGATCCACACCGGGGAGCTGTTTTTT,CASSVTPTGIHTGELFF
TRBD2,TRBV7-9,few,TRBJ2-1,TGTGCCATTTCGACTAGCGGGAGGGCCAAGAGGACCTACAATGAGCAGTTCTTC,CAISTSGRAKRTYNEQFF
TRBD1,TRBV6-5,few,TRBJ2-7,TGTGCCAGCAGTTACTCGAGGACAGGGGGGGCCTACGAGCAGTACTTC,CASSYSRTGGAYEQYF
TRBD1,TRBV6-6,.,TRBJ2-7,TGTGCCAGCAGTTTCGACAGGGGCGAGCAGTACTTC,CASSFDRGEQYF
.,TRBV15,few,TRBJ1-4,TGTGCCACCAGCCCGAGGGCGGATAGGGCAAATGAAAAACTGTTTTTT,CATSPRADRANEKLFF
.,TRBV19,few,TRBJ2-7,TGTGCCAGTAGTATGAGGGTAGCGGCCTGGTACGAGCAGTACTTC,CASSMRVAAWYEQYF
TRBD2,TRBV11-3,few,TRBJ2-1,TGTGCCAGCAGCTTAGCACTAGCGGGTTACAATGAGCAGTTCTTC,CASSLALAGYNEQFF
.,TRBV6-5,few,TRBJ2-7,TGTGCCAGCAGTTACTCACAGGGTGGCTACGAGCAGTACTTC,CASSYSQGGYEQYF
TRBD1,TRBV2,.,TRBJ2-2,TGTGCCAGCAGTGACGGGACAGACCTCACGAACACCGGGGAGCTGTTTTTT,CASSDGTDLTNTGELFF